The 10 T cell receptor beta chains reported below all come from one sample, sequenced in a study of T-cell memory formation after mild COVID-19. Each CDR3 protein is one row after TCRdb ran MiXCR on the 5' RACE reads. The sample contains 550,000 to 700,000 distinct CDR3 sequences, about a sixth of which appear only once. Material for sequencing was PBMCs or a T cell subset sorted from them (not recorded which). These receptors were taken from an adult woman who had mild COVID-19 (a few samples of this study predate the infection). Cell type and time point are not known.

This clonotype occurred many times. V is TRBV6-1 and J is TRBJ2-5; D remains unclear. Looked up from germline, CDR1 is MNHNS and CDR2 is SASEGT. V dropped 5 bases and J dropped 3 bases, with 13 bases sitting between them. There are 14 residues in the CDR3. The CDR3 DNA reads TGTGCCAGCAGTAGAGCTATCGGCAAAGAGACCCAGTACTTC. Translating gives CASSRAIGKETQYF.

The V gene is TRBV20-1, the J gene TRBJ2-1, with 13 bases that match TRBD2. Germline CDR1 and CDR2: DFQATT and SNEGSKA (reference sequence). V dropped 5 bases and J dropped 5; count of bases not matched to a gene: 3. The CDR3 loop spans 14 amino acids. CDR3 protein: CSAYGLAGDNEQFF. CDR3 coding DNA: TGCAGTGCTTATGGACTAGCGGGAGACAATGAGCAGTTCTTC.

This clonotype has more than one count but fewer than ten. V and J are TRBV7-9 and TRBJ1-1; no clear D. Between the trimmed V and J ends, which lost 4 bases and 1 base, there was a span of 13 bases. The CDR3 has 15 residues. Germline loops: CDR1 SEHNR, CDR2 FQNEAQ (reference sequence). CDR3 amino acids: CASSSNLAANTEAFF. CDR3 coding DNA: TGTGCCAGCAGCTCGAACCTTGCTGCGAACACTGAAGCTTTCTTT.

The chain employs TRBV7-8 and TRBJ2-3; a weak D match, TRBD2 (7 bases). V was pared by 1 base and J by 2 bases, with 16 bases between. The V gene's germline CDR1 is SGHVS and CDR2 FQNEAQ. This CDR3 contains 17 residues. This CDR3 is CASSLGDGGPNTDTQYF. The CDR3 DNA reads TGTGCCAGCAGCTTAGGCGACGGGGGGCCTAACACAGATACGCAGTATTTT.

V is TRBV30 and J is TRBJ2-3; no reliable D call. Trimming took 4 bases from V and 4 from J, leaving 9 bases between them. This CDR3 is built from 12 residues. Germline CDR1 and CDR2: GTSNPN and SVGIG (reference sequence). The DNA for the CDR3 is TGTGCCTGGATTAGGGTCGCAGATACGCAGTATTTT. Residues: CAWIRVADTQYF.

This clonotype has at least ten counts. This chain links TRBV7-8 with TRBJ2-7; D is uncertain. Germline lookup yields CDR1 SGHVS and CDR2 FQNEAQ. The V end lost 5 bases, the J end lost 0 bases, and 14 bases lay between the germline ends. There are 15 residues in the CDR3. CDR3 in DNA: TGTGCCAGCAGCCCTACCGGGCTATACTCCTACGAGCAGTACTTC. Its translation: CASSPTGLYSYEQYF.

This clonotype was recorded many times. The J gene is TRBJ2-2, the V gene TRBV12-3 or TRBV12-4, with 8 bases aligning to TRBD1. This CDR3 is built from 15 residues. With 5 bases clipped from V and 4 bases from J, the junction kept 6 bases outside the gene matches. CDR3 bases: TGTGCCAGCAGTCCAGGGGGCGGCGGCACCGGGGAGCTGTTTTTT. Translation gives CASSPGGGGTGELFF.

This clonotype was seen only a few times. V gene TRBV4-1 combines with J gene TRBJ2-3, with D perhaps matching TRBD1 (6 bases). The CDR3 totals 16 residues. Germline V gene data show CDR1 as MGHRA and CDR2 as YSYEKL. Trimming took 5 bases from V and 0 from J, leaving 15 bases between them. The CDR3 is CASSTQGPPSTDTQYF. In DNA, the CDR3 is TGCGCCAGCAGCACACAGGGCCCTCCTAGCACAGATACGCAGTATTTT.

This clonotype turned up a few times. This sequence joins TRBV6-1 and TRBJ1-2, with D unresolved. Germline lookup yields CDR1 MNHNS and CDR2 SASEGT. Trimming took off 10 bases at V and 0 bases at J, with 12 bases between the two ends. The length of the CDR3 is 13 residues. The CDR3, as DNA: TGTGCCAATGGACGTGGACCTAACTATGGCTACACCTTC. Its protein is CANGRGPNYGYTF.

The chain combines TRBV15 with TRBJ2-7; the D gene could be TRBD1 or TRBD2 (5 bases each). Trimming took 9 bases from V and 2 from J, leaving 11 bases between them. Germline V gene lookup returns CDR1 LNHNV and CDR2 YYDKDF (reference sequence). The CDR3 runs to 12 residues. CDR3: CATRDRTYEQYF. CDR3 bases: TGTGCCACAAGGGACCGAACCTACGAGCAGTACTTC.